The 11 T cell receptor beta chains below come from one sample, sequenced in a study of graft-versus-host responses after intestinal transplantation. Here immunoSEQ multiplex PCR was the method, and the copy in TCRdb shows in-frame clones only, minus some. Of 95,000 to 110,000 clones in the sample, over 85% were seen once. Antigens for these TCRs are unknown. The sequenced sample was unstimulated CD8+ T cells sorted from spleen or lymph node cells, obtained before intestinal transplant. These TCRs come from a human donor who received an intestinal transplant.

The rearrangement links TRBV7-9 to TRBJ2-7, with 8 positions matching TRBD2. Trimming removed 2 bases from V and 2 bases from J; junction bases left unmatched: 2. The CDR3 spans 14 residues. From germline, CDR1 is SEHNR and CDR2 FQNEAQ (reference sequence). The CDR3 sequence: CASSLSGGAYEQYF. The CDR3 DNA sequence: TGTGCCAGCAGCTTATCGGGGGGGGCCTACGAGCAGTACTTC.

This clone was found once. V and J are TRBV6-5 and TRBJ1-6; 7 nucleotides agree with TRBD1. The length of the CDR3 is 15 residues. V was clipped by 5 bases and J by 10 bases; unmatched bases: 11. CDR1 is MNHEY, CDR2 SVGAGI, per germline. The CDR3 DNA reads TGTGCCAGCAGTGTTGGCAGGGGGAGAGCGTCACCCCTCCACTTT. Translating it yields CASSVGRGRASPLHF.

This chain joins TRBV5-6 and TRBJ2-5; TRBD1 matches 10 bases. After removal of 4 bases from V and 3 bases from J, the junction contained 15 bases not matched to a gene. The germline gives CDR1 SGHDT, CDR2 YYEEEE. CDR3 length equals 18 residues. This CDR3 reads CASSPMGQGSAKEETQYF. The CDR3 nucleotides are TGTGCCAGCAGCCCAATGGGACAGGGGTCCGCCAAAGAAGAGACCCAGTACTTC.

The chain is built from TRBV20-1 and TRBJ1-2; D not resolved. V lost 5 bases to trimming and J lost 4 bases, with 8 bases between them. This CDR3 contains 11 residues. CDR1 and CDR2 from the germline V gene are DFQATT and SNEGSKA (reference sequence). In DNA, the CDR3 is TGCAGTGCTCCAGGACTCTATGGCTACACCTTC. Its translation is CSAPGLYGYTF.

The CDR3 sequence is CASSEDYEQYF. The CDR3 DNA sequence: TGTGCCAGCAGTGAGGACTACGAGCAGTACTTC. The chain employs TRBV2 and TRBJ2-7; D is unclear. Germline CDR1 and CDR2: SNHLY and FYNNEI. The CDR3 has 11 residues. Deletions cut 3 bases from V and 3 bases from J, with 3 bases between.

The V call is TRBV7-8, the J call TRBJ2-7, with D maybe TRBD2 (6 bases). V was shortened by 8 bases and J by 7 bases, with 21 bases between the two germline ends. Germline V lookup: CDR1 SGHVS, CDR2 FQNEAQ. The CDR3 extends over 14 amino acids. CDR3 in DNA: TGTGCCAGCCGTCTTTTGGCGGGGCTTGGGGAGCAGTACTTC. Translation: CASRLLAGLGEQYF.

J is TRBJ1-6 and V is TRBV27; TRBD1 might be the D (6 bases). The CDR3 is 13 residues long. Trimming removed 4 bases at V and 7 bases at J, with 8 bases between. Germline loops: CDR1 MNHEY, CDR2 SMNVEV (reference sequence). CDR3 region: CASSWDINSPLHF. The DNA of the CDR3 is TGTGCCAGCAGTTGGGACATCAATTCACCCCTCCACTTT.

This chain connects TRBV19 to TRBJ1-1; TRBD1 matches 9 bases. Per germline, CDR1 LNHDA and CDR2 SQIVND (reference sequence). This CDR3 contains 14 residues. V shed 3 bases and J 5 bases; nucleotides not matched to a gene: 4. The CDR3, as DNA: TGTGCCAGTAGTATGACAGGGGGTGTAACTGAAGCTTTCTTT. Its translation is CASSMTGGVTEAFF.

The chain joins TRBV11-2 to TRBJ2-7; D is ambiguous. The CDR3 totals 12 residues. Trimming took off 5 bases at V and 5 bases at J, with 10 bases between the two ends. The germline CDR1 and CDR2 sequences are SGHAT and FQNNGV. In nucleotides, the CDR3 is TGTGCCAGCAGCCTCTCGGTCGACGAGCAGTACTTC. It encodes CASSLSVDEQYF.

This clone came up a few times. The rearrangement joins TRBV5-4 to TRBJ2-4; a weak D match, TRBD1 (5 bases). The germline CDR1 and CDR2 sequences are SGHNT and YYREEE (reference sequence). V lost 1 base to trimming and J lost 1 base, with 12 bases between them. This CDR3 is built from 16 residues. The CDR3 DNA reads TGTGCCAGCAGCTTGTTTGAGAACAGGGCCAAAAACATTCAGTACTTC. Its protein is CASSLFENRAKNIQYF.

This sequence joins TRBV9 and TRBJ1-1, with 9 bases fitting TRBD1. The CDR3 spans 14 residues. Germline V CDR1 and CDR2: SGDLS, YYNGEE. The trim removed 5 bases at V and 5 bases at J, leaving 7 bases unmatched. The CDR3 protein is CASRAGTGMTEAFF. CDR3 DNA: TGTGCCAGCAGGGCGGGGACAGGGATGACTGAAGCTTTCTTT. Full variable domain (missing parts from reference TRBV9 and TRBJ1-1): DSGVTQTPKHLITATGQRVTLRCSPRSGDLSVYWYQQSLDQGLQFLIQYYNGEERAKGNILERFSAQQFPDLHSELNLSSLELGDSALYFCASRAGTGMTEAFFGQGTRLTVV.